This T cell receptor beta chain was identified in a study of T cell responses to AZD1222 COVID-19 vaccine. The study, taken as a whole, reports: Compared with day 0, the breadth and depth of the Spike-specific TCR repertoire rose significantly after two doses of AZD1222. Spike-wide coverage was observed for vaccine-associated CD4 TCRs, with dominant responses at 160-218 and 743-854.

V trimming: 4 bases; J trimming: 5 bases; junction bases outside the gene matches: 4. This CDR3 has 15 amino acids. The germline CDR1 and CDR2 sequences are SGHRS and YFSETQ. Profiled with immunoSEQ multiplex PCR; TCRdb holds only in-frame clones, not every one. The sample records 80,000 or so clones, 60% to 85% being singletons. Of note for this clone: The antigen remains unidentified.

The chain links TRBV5-1 to TRBJ1-6; TRBD1 matches 9 bases. The material was peripheral blood, obtained 28 days after the second dose of the MenACWY control vaccine. The sequence was collected from an adult who received the MenACWY meningococcal vaccine as a control. In DNA form, the CDR3 reads TGCGCCAGCAGCCCAGGACAGGGGAATAATTCACCCCTCCACTTT. This gives the protein CASSPGQGNNSPLHF.